Listed here are 9 T cell receptor beta chains from one sample, sequenced in a study of blood T cell repertoires in COVID-19. Using immunoSEQ multiplex PCR, the repertoire was profiled, and TCRdb retains in-frame clones only, with some absent. Among approximately 300,000 clones listed, more than 75% were seen once. Source material: PBMCs or T cells enriched from blood (not recorded which). The receptors originated from a woman younger than 30 who had recovered from COVID-19.

Only a few counts were recorded for this clone. CDR3 nucleotides: TGTGCCAGCAGTGCTCCCGGGACAGCGGCCTACGAGCAGTACTTC. Amino acids: CASSAPGTAAYEQYF. The chain is built from TRBV25-1 and TRBJ2-7, with 7 bases that match TRBD1. Germline trimming cut 4 bases from V and 2 bases from J; bases unmatched to any gene: 8. The germline CDR1 and CDR2 sequences are MGHDK and SYGVNS. The CDR3 spans 15 residues.

The V and J genes are TRBV4-1 and TRBJ2-2, with D perhaps TRBD1 (6 bases). V lost 4 bases and J 3 bases, leaving 15 bases between the germline ends. From germline, CDR1 is MGHRA and CDR2 YSYEKL. This CDR3 is 16 amino acids long. CDR3 residues: CASSLGDRRDTGELFF. As DNA, the CDR3 is TGCGCCAGCAGCCTTGGAGACAGGAGAGACACCGGGGAGCTGTTTTTT.

The CDR3 loop is CASSGKDSLNTEAFF. The CDR3 coding sequence is TGTGCCAGCAGCGGTAAAGACAGCTTGAACACTGAAGCTTTCTTT. This chain links TRBV9 with TRBJ1-1, with a tentative D call TRBD1 (5 bases). Trimming took off 3 bases at V and 0 bases at J, with 12 bases between the two ends. Germline CDR1 and CDR2: SGDLS and YYNGEE. CDR3 length equals 15 residues. The full variable domain, with the rest looked up from reference TRBV9 and TRBJ1-1, is DSGVTQTPKHLITATGQRVTLRCSPRSGDLSVYWYQQSLDQGLQFLIQYYNGEERAKGNILERFSAQQFPDLHSELNLSSLELGDSALYFCASSGKDSLNTEAFFGQGTRLTVV.

V is TRBV6-5 and J is TRBJ1-1; maybe TRBD1 (5 bases). The CDR3 is 15 amino acids. Trimming took 5 bases from V and 5 from J, leaving 18 bases between them. Germline V CDR1 and CDR2: MNHEY, SVGAGI. CDR3 sequence: CASSPQGGDRTEAFF. The CDR3 bases are TGTGCCAGCAGTCCGCAGGGAGGGGATAGGACTGAAGCTTTCTTT.

The chain recombines TRBV7-3 with TRBJ1-1; D is unclear. V was pared by 6 bases and J by 0 bases, with 8 bases between. The CDR3 contains 13 residues. From germline, CDR1 is SGHTA and CDR2 FQGTGA. The CDR3 DNA follows: TGTGCCAGCAGGCGTGGTATGAACACTGAAGCTTTCTTT. Its translation: CASRRGMNTEAFF.

The rearrangement uses TRBV7-9 and TRBJ2-7; TRBD1 matches at 9 bases. CDR1 is SEHNR, CDR2 FQNEAQ, per germline (reference sequence). V shed 5 bases, J shed 3 bases, and the junction held 5 bases outside the gene matches. The CDR3 is made up of 14 amino acids. In DNA form, the CDR3 reads TGTGCCAGCAGCCGACAGGGGGGACTCTACGAGCAGTACTTC. Protein sequence: CASSRQGGLYEQYF.

CDR3 DNA sequence: TGTGCCAGCAGCCGGGCGGCAGGGGGCTTCTCTGGGGCCAACGTCCTGACTTTC. It translates to CASSRAAGGFSGANVLTF. The chain joins TRBV5-5 to TRBJ2-6; TRBD1 agrees at 8 bases. The germline CDR1 and CDR2 sequences are SGHKS and YYEKEE (reference sequence). The CDR3 loop spans 18 amino acids. The J segment lost 0 bases and the V segment lost 4 bases, leaving 9 bases of the junction unmatched. The full variable domain, its missing parts supplied by reference TRBV5-5 and TRBJ2-6, is DAGVTQSPTHLIKTRGQQVTLRCSPISGHKSVSWYQQVLGQGPQFIFQYYEKEERGRGNFPDRFSARQFPNYSSELNVNALLLGDSALYLCASSRAAGGFSGANVLTFGAGSRLTVL.

As to this clone: Other DNA sequences of this sample code for an identical CDR3. V and J are TRBV2 and TRBJ1-2; 7 bases align to TRBD1. J was trimmed by 7 bases and V by 2 bases; bases with no gene match: 4. Germline assignment: CDR1 SNHLY and CDR2 FYNNEI. CDR3 size: 13 residues. The CDR3 region is CASSEQGGGGYTF. In DNA form, the CDR3 reads TGTGCCAGCAGTGAACAGGGGGGCGGTGGCTACACCTTC.

The V and J genes are TRBV7-3 and TRBJ2-3, with TRBD2 matching 13 bases. V dropped 5 bases and J dropped 2; count of bases not matched to a gene: 4. CDR3 length: 16 residues. From germline, CDR1 is SGHTA and CDR2 FQGTGA. The CDR3, as DNA: TGTGCCAGCAGCCAGGGACTAGCGGGGTACACAGATACGCAGTATTTT. Amino acids: CASSQGLAGYTDTQYF.